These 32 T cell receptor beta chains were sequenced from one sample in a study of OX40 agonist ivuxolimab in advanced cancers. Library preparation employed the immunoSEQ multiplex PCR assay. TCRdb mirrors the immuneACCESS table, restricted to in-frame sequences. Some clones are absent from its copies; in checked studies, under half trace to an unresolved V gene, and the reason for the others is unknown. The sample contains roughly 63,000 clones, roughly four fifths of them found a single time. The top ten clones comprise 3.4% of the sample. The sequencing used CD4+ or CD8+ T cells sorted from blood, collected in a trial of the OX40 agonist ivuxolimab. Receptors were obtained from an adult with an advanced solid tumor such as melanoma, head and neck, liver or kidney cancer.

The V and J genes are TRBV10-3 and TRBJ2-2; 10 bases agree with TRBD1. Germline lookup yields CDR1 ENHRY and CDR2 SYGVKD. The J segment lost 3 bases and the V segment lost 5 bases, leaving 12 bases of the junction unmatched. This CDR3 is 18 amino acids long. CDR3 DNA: TGTGCCATCAGTTCCACTTCCGGGACAGGGGATGACACCGGGGAGCTGTTTTTT. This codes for CAISSTSGTGDDTGELFF.

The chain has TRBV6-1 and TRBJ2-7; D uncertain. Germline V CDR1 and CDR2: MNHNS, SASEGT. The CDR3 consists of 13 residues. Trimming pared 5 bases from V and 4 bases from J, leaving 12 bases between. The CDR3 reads CASSSHTRYEQYF. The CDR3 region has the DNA TGTGCCAGCAGTTCACACACCCGTTACGAGCAGTACTTC.

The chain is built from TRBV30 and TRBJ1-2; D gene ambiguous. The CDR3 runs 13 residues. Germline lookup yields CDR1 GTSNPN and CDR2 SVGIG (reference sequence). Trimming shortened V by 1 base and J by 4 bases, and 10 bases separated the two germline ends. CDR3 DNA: TGTGCCTGGAGTGCACAAAACGGCTATGGCTACACCTTC. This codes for CAWSAQNGYGYTF.

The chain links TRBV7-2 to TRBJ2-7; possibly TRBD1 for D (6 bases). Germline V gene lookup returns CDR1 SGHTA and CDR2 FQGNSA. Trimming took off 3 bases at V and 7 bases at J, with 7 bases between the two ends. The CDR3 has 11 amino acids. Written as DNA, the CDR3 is TGTGCCAGCAGCTTGAGGGGGGAGCAGTACTTC. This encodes CASSLRGEQYF.

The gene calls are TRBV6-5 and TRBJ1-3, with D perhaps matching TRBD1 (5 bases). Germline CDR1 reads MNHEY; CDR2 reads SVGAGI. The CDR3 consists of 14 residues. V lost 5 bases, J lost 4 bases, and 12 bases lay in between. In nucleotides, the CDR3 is TGTGCCAGCAGTCCCGGGACGAAAGGAAACACCATATATTTT. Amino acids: CASSPGTKGNTIYF.

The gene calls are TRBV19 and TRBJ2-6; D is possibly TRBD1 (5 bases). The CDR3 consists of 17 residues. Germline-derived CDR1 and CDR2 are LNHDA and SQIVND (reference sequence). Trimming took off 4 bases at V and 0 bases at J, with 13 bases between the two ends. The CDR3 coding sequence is TGTGCCAGTAGTACCAGGGAACCGGACTCTGGGGCCAACGTCCTGACTTTC. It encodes CASSTREPDSGANVLTF.

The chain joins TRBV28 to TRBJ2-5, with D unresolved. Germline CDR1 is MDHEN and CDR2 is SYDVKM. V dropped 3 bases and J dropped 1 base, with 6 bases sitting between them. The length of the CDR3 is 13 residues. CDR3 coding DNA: TGTGCCAGCAGTTTTCAGATCCAAGAGACCCAGTACTTC. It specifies CASSFQIQETQYF.

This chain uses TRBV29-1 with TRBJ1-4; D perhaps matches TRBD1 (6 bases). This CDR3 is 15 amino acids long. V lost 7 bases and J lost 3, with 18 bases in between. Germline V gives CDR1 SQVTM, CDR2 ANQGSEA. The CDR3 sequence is CSAGKTGSANEKLFF. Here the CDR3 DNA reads TGCAGCGCTGGGAAAACAGGGAGCGCTAATGAAAAACTGTTTTTT.

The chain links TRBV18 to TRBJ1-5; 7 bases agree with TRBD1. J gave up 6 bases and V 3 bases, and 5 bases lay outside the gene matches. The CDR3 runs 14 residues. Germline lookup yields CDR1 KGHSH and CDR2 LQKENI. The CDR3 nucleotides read TGTGCCAGCTCACCCGACAGGGATTCTCAGCCCCAGCATTTT. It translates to CASSPDRDSQPQHF.

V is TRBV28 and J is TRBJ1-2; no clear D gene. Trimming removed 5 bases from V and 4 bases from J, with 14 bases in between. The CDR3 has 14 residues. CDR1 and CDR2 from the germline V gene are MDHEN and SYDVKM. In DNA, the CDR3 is TGTGCCAGCAGTCCCTTAGGGCGGGGCTATGGCTACACCTTC. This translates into CASSPLGRGYGYTF.

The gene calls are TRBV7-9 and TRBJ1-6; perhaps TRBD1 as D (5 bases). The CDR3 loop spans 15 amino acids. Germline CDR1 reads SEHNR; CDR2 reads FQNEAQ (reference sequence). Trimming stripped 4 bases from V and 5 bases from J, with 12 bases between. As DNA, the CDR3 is TGTGCCAGCAGCTCCTGGACAACCGATAATTCACCCCTCCACTTT. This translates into CASSSWTTDNSPLHF.

The CDR3 protein is CASSLVPRDTQYF. The CDR3, as DNA: TGTGCCAGCAGCTTAGTTCCCAGGGATACGCAGTATTTT. The chain couples TRBV7-4 to TRBJ2-3, with D uncertain. V lost 1 base and J lost 6, with 8 bases in between. The length of the CDR3 is 13 residues. Germline V gene sequence: CDR1 SGHVT, CDR2 SQSDAQ.

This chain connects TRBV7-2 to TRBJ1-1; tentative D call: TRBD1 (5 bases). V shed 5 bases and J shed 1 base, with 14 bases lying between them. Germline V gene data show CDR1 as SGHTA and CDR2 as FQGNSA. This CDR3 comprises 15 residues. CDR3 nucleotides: TGTGCCAGCAGCCTGGGACGGATGAAGAACACTGAAGCTTTCTTT. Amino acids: CASSLGRMKNTEAFF.

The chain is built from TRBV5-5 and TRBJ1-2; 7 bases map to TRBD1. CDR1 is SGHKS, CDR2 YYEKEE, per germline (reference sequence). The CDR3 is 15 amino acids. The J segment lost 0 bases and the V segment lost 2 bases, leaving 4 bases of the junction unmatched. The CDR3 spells CASSLQGRANYGYTF. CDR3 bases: TGTGCCAGCAGCTTACAGGGGCGGGCTAACTATGGCTACACCTTC.

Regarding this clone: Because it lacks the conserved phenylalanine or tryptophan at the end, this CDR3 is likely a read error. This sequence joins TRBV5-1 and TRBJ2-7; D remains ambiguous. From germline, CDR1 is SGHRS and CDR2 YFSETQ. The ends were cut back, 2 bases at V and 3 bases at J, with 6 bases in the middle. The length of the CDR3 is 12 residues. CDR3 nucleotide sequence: TGCGCCAGCAGCTTAACGGGCTACGAGCAGTACTCC. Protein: CASSLTGYEQYS.

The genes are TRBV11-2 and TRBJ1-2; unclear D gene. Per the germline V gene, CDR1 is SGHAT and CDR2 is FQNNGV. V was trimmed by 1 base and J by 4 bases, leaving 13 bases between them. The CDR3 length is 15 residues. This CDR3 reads CASSLGEAGRYGYTF. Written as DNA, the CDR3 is TGTGCCAGCAGCTTAGGGGAAGCTGGACGCTATGGCTACACCTTC.

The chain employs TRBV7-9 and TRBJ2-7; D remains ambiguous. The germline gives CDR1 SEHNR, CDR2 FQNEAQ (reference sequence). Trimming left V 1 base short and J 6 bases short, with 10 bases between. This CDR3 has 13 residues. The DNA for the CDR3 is TGTGCCAGCAGCTTAGAGGCGGTTGGCGAGCAGTACTTC. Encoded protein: CASSLEAVGEQYF.

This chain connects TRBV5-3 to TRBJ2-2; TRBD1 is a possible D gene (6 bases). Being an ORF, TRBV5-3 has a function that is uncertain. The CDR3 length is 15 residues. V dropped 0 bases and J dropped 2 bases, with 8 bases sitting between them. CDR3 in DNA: TGTGCCAGAAGCTTGGTGGACAGAAACACCGGGGAGCTGTTTTTT. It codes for CARSLVDRNTGELFF.

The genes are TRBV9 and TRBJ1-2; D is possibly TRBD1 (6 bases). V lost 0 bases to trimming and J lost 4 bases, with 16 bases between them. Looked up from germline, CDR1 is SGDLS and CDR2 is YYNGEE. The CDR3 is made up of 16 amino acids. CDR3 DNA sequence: TGTGCCAGCAGCGTAGGAGCCGGGGGCAGGGGCTATGGCTACACCTTC. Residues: CASSVGAGGRGYGYTF.

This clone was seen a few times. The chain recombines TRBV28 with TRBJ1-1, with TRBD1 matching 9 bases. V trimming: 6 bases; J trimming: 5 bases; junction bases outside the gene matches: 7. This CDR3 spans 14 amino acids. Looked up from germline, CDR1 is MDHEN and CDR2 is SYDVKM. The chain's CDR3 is CASRGTGSGTEAFF. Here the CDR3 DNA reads TGTGCCAGCAGGGGGACAGGGAGTGGTACTGAAGCTTTCTTT.

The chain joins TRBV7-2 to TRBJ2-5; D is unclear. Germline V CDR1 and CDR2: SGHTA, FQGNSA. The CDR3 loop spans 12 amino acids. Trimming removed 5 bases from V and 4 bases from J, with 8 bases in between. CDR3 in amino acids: CASSPSSETQYF. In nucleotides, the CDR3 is TGTGCCAGCAGCCCGTCCTCAGAGACCCAGTACTTC.

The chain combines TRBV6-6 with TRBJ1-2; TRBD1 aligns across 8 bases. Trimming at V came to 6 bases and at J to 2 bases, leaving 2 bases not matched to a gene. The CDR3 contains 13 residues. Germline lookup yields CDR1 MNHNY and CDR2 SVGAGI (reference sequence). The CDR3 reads CASSRQGNYGYTF. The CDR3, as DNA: TGTGCCAGCAGCCGACAGGGGAACTATGGCTACACCTTC.

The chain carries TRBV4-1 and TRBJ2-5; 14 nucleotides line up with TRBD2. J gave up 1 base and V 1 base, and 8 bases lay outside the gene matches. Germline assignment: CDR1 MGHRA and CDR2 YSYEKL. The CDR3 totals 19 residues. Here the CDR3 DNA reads TGCGCCAGCAGCCAAGCCGCCGTGACTAGCGGGGGGGCCCAAGAGACCCAGTACTTC. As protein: CASSQAAVTSGGAQETQYF.

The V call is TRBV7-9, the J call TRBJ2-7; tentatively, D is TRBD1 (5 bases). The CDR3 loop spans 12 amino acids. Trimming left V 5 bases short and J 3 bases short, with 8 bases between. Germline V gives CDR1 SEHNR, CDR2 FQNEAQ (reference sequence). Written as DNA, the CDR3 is TGTGCCAGCAGCGTGGACATCTACGAGCAGTACTTC. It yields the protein CASSVDIYEQYF.

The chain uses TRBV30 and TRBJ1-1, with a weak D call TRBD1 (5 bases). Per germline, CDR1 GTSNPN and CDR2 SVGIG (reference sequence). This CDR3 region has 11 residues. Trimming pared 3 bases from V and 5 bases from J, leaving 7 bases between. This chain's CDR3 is CAWRRGTEAFF. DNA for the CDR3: TGTGCCTGGAGAAGGGGAACTGAAGCTTTCTTT.

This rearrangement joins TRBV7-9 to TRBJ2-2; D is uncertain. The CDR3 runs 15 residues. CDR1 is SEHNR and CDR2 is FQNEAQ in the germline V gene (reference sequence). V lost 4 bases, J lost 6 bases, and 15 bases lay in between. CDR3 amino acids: CASSSRRGDAGELFF. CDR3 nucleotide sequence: TGTGCCAGCAGCTCCAGGCGTGGCGACGCCGGGGAGCTGTTTTTT.

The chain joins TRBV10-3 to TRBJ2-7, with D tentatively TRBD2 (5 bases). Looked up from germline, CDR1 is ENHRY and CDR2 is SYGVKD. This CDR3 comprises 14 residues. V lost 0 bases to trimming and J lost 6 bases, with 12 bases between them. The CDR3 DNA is TGTGCCATCAGTGAGTCGACCGGAGGAGGCGAGCAGTACTTC. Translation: CAISESTGGGEQYF.

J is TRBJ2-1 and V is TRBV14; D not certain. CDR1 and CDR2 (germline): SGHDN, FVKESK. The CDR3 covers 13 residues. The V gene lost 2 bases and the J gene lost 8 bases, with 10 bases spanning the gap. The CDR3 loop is CASSQYLGDEQFF. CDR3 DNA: TGTGCCAGCAGCCAATACCTTGGAGATGAGCAGTTCTTC.

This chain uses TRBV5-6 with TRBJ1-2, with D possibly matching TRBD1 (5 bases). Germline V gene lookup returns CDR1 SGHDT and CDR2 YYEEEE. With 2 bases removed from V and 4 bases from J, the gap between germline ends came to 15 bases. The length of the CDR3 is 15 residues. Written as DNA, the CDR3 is TGTGCCAGCAGCTTCGTAATCCTAGGGGTCTATGGCTACACCTTC. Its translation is CASSFVILGVYGYTF. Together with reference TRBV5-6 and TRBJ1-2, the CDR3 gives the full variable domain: DAGVTQSPTHLIKTRGQQVTLRCSPKSGHDTVSWYQQALGQGPQFIFQYYEEEERQRGNFPDRFSGHQFPNYSSELNVNALLLGDSALYLCASSFVILGVYGYTFGSGTRLTVV.

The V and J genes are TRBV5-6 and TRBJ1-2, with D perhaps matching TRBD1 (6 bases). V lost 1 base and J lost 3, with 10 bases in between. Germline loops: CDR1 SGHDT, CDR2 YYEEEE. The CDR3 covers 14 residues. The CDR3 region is CASSLKGGDYGYTF. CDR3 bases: TGTGCCAGCAGCTTGAAGGGGGGAGACTATGGCTACACCTTC.

CDR3 sequence reads: CASSQLGRTDTQYF. The CDR3 bases are TGTGCCAGCTCACAGTTGGGCCGCACAGATACGCAGTATTTT. This chain joins TRBV18 and TRBJ2-3; D is unresolved. Germline loops: CDR1 KGHSH, CDR2 LQKENI. This CDR3 is 14 amino acids long. Between the trimmed V and J ends, which lost 4 bases and 1 base, there was a span of 9 bases.

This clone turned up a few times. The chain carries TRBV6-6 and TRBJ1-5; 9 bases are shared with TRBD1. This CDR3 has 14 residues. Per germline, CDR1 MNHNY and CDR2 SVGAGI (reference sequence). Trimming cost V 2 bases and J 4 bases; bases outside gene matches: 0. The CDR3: CASSYGTGNQPQHF. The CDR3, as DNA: TGTGCCAGCAGTTACGGGACAGGGAATCAGCCCCAGCATTTT.